These T cell receptor beta chains were read from a single sample in a study of early T cells in non-severe SARS-CoV-2 infection. TCRdb re-derived calls from the 5' RACE reads in MiXCR, one entry per CDR3 protein. The sample holds roughly 66,000 distinct CDR3 sequences; approximately 9.2% are singletons and the top ten take roughly 3.2%. Sequencing was performed on whole blood. These receptor sequences come from an adult who was a healthcare worker with PCR-confirmed SARS-CoV-2 infection or an uninfected control (not recorded which). The CDR3 runs from the conserved cysteine through the conserved F or W.

j_gene: TRBJ1-4; v_gene: TRBV12-3/TRBV12-4; CDR3aa: CASSPSPHNEKLFF
j_gene: TRBJ2-1; v_gene: TRBV3-1; CDR3aa: CASSQSPAQRLAESYNEQFF
j_gene: TRBJ2-7; v_gene: TRBV6-5; CDR3aa: CASSYSVAGDPYEQYF
j_gene: TRBJ1-5; v_gene: TRBV28; CDR3aa: CASSPRGNYDQPQHF
j_gene: TRBJ1-6; v_gene: TRBV10-3; CDR3aa: CATGGRDRNYNSPLHF
j_gene: TRBJ1-2; v_gene: TRBV29-1; CDR3aa: CSVDQGSRYGYTF
j_gene: TRBJ1-2; v_gene: TRBV27; CDR3aa: CASSLWSGGGYTF
j_gene: TRBJ2-1; v_gene: TRBV18; CDR3aa: CASSPSGTAYNEQFF
j_gene: TRBJ2-4; v_gene: TRBV15; CDR3aa: CATSRDGIGLAGGPNIQYF
j_gene: TRBJ1-4; v_gene: TRBV29-1; CDR3aa: CSVGLGTLATNEKLFF
j_gene: TRBJ2-1; v_gene: TRBV5-1; CDR3aa: CASKFTGPASYNEQFF
j_gene: TRBJ2-3; v_gene: TRBV4-1; CDR3aa: CASSQRDRGPRRTDTQYF
j_gene: TRBJ2-1; v_gene: TRBV29-1; CDR3aa: CSVEGTSGNEQFF
j_gene: TRBJ2-1; v_gene: TRBV12-3/TRBV12-4; CDR3aa: CASSLDPLGNEQFF
j_gene: TRBJ1-2; v_gene: TRBV20-1; CDR3aa: CSASGGIVYGYTF
j_gene: TRBJ1-2; v_gene: TRBV7-2; CDR3aa: CASSLARGAEGYTF
j_gene: TRBJ2-3; v_gene: TRBV6-5; CDR3aa: CASSWGLGTDTQYF
j_gene: TRBJ2-3; v_gene: TRBV19; CDR3aa: CASRRGRLAGLADTQYF
j_gene: TRBJ2-5; v_gene: TRBV7-3; CDR3aa: CASSRTTGLQETQYF
j_gene: TRBJ2-3; v_gene: TRBV3-1; CDR3aa: CASSHLNPGTSGINTQYF
j_gene: TRBJ2-7; v_gene: TRBV4-2; CDR3aa: CASSPRTSGSRGEQYF
j_gene: TRBJ2-7; v_gene: TRBV10-3; CDR3aa: CAISRLRDSYEQYF
j_gene: TRBJ2-6; v_gene: TRBV4-1; CDR3aa: CASSQGQGKVSGANVLTF
j_gene: TRBJ1-1; v_gene: TRBV6-5; CDR3aa: CASSSPQGGYTEAFF
j_gene: TRBJ2-1; v_gene: TRBV24-1; CDR3aa: CATSDPGLAGTFEQFF
j_gene: TRBJ1-6; v_gene: TRBV7-2; CDR3aa: CASSLNGPAWPLHF
j_gene: TRBJ1-1; v_gene: TRBV20-1; CDR3aa: CSAEWGLDTEAFF
j_gene: TRBJ1-1; v_gene: TRBV27; CDR3aa: CASSSPAGTEAFF
j_gene: TRBJ2-6; v_gene: TRBV20-1; CDR3aa: CSASQGASGANVLTF
j_gene: TRBJ2-1; v_gene: TRBV23-1; CDR3aa: CASSRQREGTGNEQFF
j_gene: TRBJ2-1; v_gene: TRBV5-1; CDR3aa: CASSLVGSDEQFF
j_gene: TRBJ2-1; v_gene: TRBV5-1; CDR3aa: CASSLGGSARYNEQFF
j_gene: TRBJ2-1; v_gene: TRBV3-2; CDR3aa: CASSHVYNEQFF
j_gene: TRBJ2-1; v_gene: TRBV3-1; CDR3aa: CASSPRGGGDEQFF
j_gene: TRBJ1-3; v_gene: TRBV28; CDR3aa: CASSQGATGNTIYF
j_gene: TRBJ2-1; v_gene: TRBV6-5; CDR3aa: CASGYNEQFF
j_gene: TRBJ2-2; v_gene: TRBV7-3; CDR3aa: CASSPGLNTGELFF
j_gene: TRBJ2-1; v_gene: TRBV30; CDR3aa: CASPGGASSYNEQFF
j_gene: TRBJ2-1; v_gene: TRBV3-1; CDR3aa: CASSPGLAKNEQFF
j_gene: TRBJ2-1; v_gene: TRBV7-2; CDR3aa: CASSLPSELEQFF
j_gene: TRBJ1-2; v_gene: TRBV6-5; CDR3aa: CASSSRGRPLANYGYTF
j_gene: TRBJ2-7; v_gene: TRBV6-4; CDR3aa: CASSDGDREYEQYF
j_gene: TRBJ2-2; v_gene: TRBV27; CDR3aa: CASSLSLAGARELFF
j_gene: TRBJ1-1; v_gene: TRBV12-3/TRBV12-4; CDR3aa: CASSPTGANTEAFF
j_gene: TRBJ2-3; v_gene: TRBV9; CDR3aa: CASSDPITTGEGTDTQYF
j_gene: TRBJ2-2; v_gene: TRBV6-2/TRBV6-3; CDR3aa: CASLTTARTGELFF
j_gene: TRBJ2-5; v_gene: TRBV7-9; CDR3aa: CASSFWTEETQYF
j_gene: TRBJ2-5; v_gene: TRBV10-3; CDR3aa: CAISESPGQETQYF